The 5 T cell receptor beta chains below all came from one sample that was sequenced in a study of glioma-infiltrating T cells after dendritic cell vaccination. Libraries were prepared by immunoSEQ multiplex PCR; TCRdb keeps only in-frame clonotypes and omits some of them. The profile shows approximately 82,000 clones, about 90% of them singletons. Here the sequenced sample was blood, taken before dendritic cell vaccination. These receptor sequences come from a human donor with glioblastoma.

The chain employs TRBV7-9 and TRBJ2-5, with 9 nucleotides matching TRBD1. The CDR3 spans 12 residues. Trimming took 5 bases from V and 10 from J; bases not matched to a gene: 5. Germline V gene data show CDR1 as SEHNR and CDR2 as FQNEAQ (reference sequence). The CDR3 loop is CASSLGTGNQYF. The CDR3 DNA is TGTGCCAGCAGCCTCGGGACAGGGAACCAGTACTTC. The whole variable domain, filled in from reference TRBV7-9 and TRBJ2-5, reads DTGVSQNPRHKITKRGQNVTFRCDPISEHNRLYWYRQTLGQGPEFLTYFQNEAQLEKSRLLSDRFSAERPKGSFSTLEIQRTEQGDSAMYLCASSLGTGNQYFGPGTRLLVL.

This chain connects TRBV7-9 to TRBJ2-4; tentatively, D is TRBD1 (6 bases). This CDR3 region has 17 residues. V lost 5 bases and J 0 bases, leaving 17 bases between the germline ends. The germline gives CDR1 SEHNR, CDR2 FQNEAQ (reference sequence). CDR3 DNA: TGTGCCAGCAGCCCGTCGACAGGTGATCTAGCCAAAAACATTCAGTACTTC. Residues: CASSPSTGDLAKNIQYF.

This chain uses TRBV2 with TRBJ2-7, with 8 bases matching TRBD1. CDR3 size: 15 residues. Trimming removed 7 bases from V and 3 bases from J; junction bases left unmatched: 11. The germline gives CDR1 SNHLY, CDR2 FYNNEI. This CDR3 is CASTSSTGGVYEQYF. CDR3 coding DNA: TGTGCCAGCACCTCATCCACAGGGGGAGTCTACGAGCAGTACTTC.

This chain links TRBV5-5 with TRBJ2-3; D gene unclear. The CDR3 loop spans 13 amino acids. CDR1 is SGHKS, CDR2 YYEKEE, per germline (reference sequence). V was cut by 4 bases and J by 4 bases, with 10 bases left in between. CDR3 region: CASSGSSADTQYF. CDR3 bases: TGTGCCAGCAGCGGTTCTTCAGCAGATACGCAGTATTTT. The full variable domain, completed using reference TRBV5-5 and TRBJ2-3, is DAGVTQSPTHLIKTRGQQVTLRCSPISGHKSVSWYQQVLGQGPQFIFQYYEKEERGRGNFPDRFSARQFPNYSSELNVNALLLGDSALYLCASSGSSADTQYFGPGTRLTVL.

The V call is TRBV2, the J call TRBJ2-1; 14 nucleotides match TRBD2. This CDR3 contains 16 residues. Germline CDR1 SNHLY, CDR2 FYNNEI. The junction had 4 bases not matched to a gene; V was cut back by 0 bases and J by 9 bases. The CDR3 DNA reads as TGTGCCAGCAGTGAAGCCCGACTAGCGGGGGGGAGTGAGCAGTTCTTC. Translated: CASSEARLAGGSEQFF.